This TCR beta chain emerged from a study of cytomegalovirus exposure and HLA in healthy donors. A multiplex PCR was run with 60 Vbeta primers and 13 Jbeta primers. The protocol was immunoSEQ multiplex PCR, while the TCRdb copy is restricted to in-frame clones and leaves out a portion. Among about 190,000 clones, 65% to 85% were seen once, and the ten largest hold 3.8%. The CDR3 loop spans 16 amino acids. Between the trimmed V and J ends, which lost 5 bases and 0 bases, there was a span of 14 bases. Germline CDR1 is SGHVS and CDR2 is FQNEAQ. Study observations and caveats: Presence/absence analysis assumed near-uniform sequencing depth across donors. As was reported, the HLA-A and HLA-B alleles of most subjects were accurately predicted from TCR beta sequences.

This clone has just one count. Its antigen is not known. The clonotype was recovered from a man in his fifties or sixties in good health and CMV-seronegative. The sample taken for sequencing was PBMCs. J is TRBJ2-1 and V is TRBV7-8; D perhaps matches TRBD2 (7 bases). This CDR3 reads CASSKGGGSSYNEQFF. CDR3 DNA: TGTGCCAGCAGCAAGGGGGGGGGAAGCTCCTACAATGAGCAGTTCTTC.